This TCR beta chain was observed in a study of cytomegalovirus exposure and HLA in healthy donors. The germline CDR1 and CDR2 sequences are MDHEN and SYDVKM. Losses at the gene ends were 2 bases for V and 4 bases for J; bases not matched to a gene: 8. This CDR3 is 15 amino acids long. Study-wide points: TCR association rates varied by HLA locus in a later analysis, with DRB1 highest and HLA-C lowest. Follow-up analysis later connected one missense variant in DCLRE1C with trimming of TCR beta V- and J-genes. Of the V segments, some could not be distinguished, including TRBV6-2 and TRBV6-3, and were excluded. A later analysis linked some 17,000 TCR beta sequences to HLA alleles at 0.05 false discovery rate.

A word on this clone: Its antigen remains unknown.

13 Jbeta primers and 60 Vbeta primers were used for the PCR. Data came from immunoSEQ multiplex PCR; TCRdb stores just in-frame clones and leaves some out. The table lists about 180,000 clones, roughly three quarters of them singletons. The sequenced sample was PBMCs. The receptor comes from a male donor in good health and CMV-seronegative. V gene TRBV28 combines with J gene TRBJ2-7, with TRBD1 matching 7 bases. The CDR3 DNA reads as TGTGCCAGCAGTTTAATGGCAGGGGGTCTTTACGAGCAGTACTTC. As protein: CASSLMAGGLYEQYF.